What follows is one TCR beta chain and its context. The CDR3 totals 15 residues. The germline V gene encodes CDR1 SGHNT and CDR2 YYREEE (reference sequence). Trimming stripped 3 bases from V and 1 base from J, with 14 bases between. The data originate from a study of long-term antiretroviral therapy in people with HIV. At survey level, the immunoSEQ assay was run in its v3.0 version. Only in-frame clones appear in the TCRdb table, and some are missing; sequencing was by immunoSEQ multiplex PCR. The table lists roughly 18,000 clones, 90% to 95% of them singletons. This chain joins TRBV5-4 and TRBJ2-7; D perhaps matches TRBD2 (6 bases). The specimen was unsorted PBMCs, collected 3 years after starting antiretroviral therapy. This TCR was recovered from a man aged 50-60 years with HIV. CDR3 nucleotide sequence: TGTGCCAGCAGCTCGGCCCACCGGGAGTCCTACGAGCAGTACTTC. This codes for CASSSAHRESYEQYF.